A selection of T cell receptor beta chains follows, all from one sample in a study of blood T cell repertoires in COVID-19. Profiled with immunoSEQ multiplex PCR; TCRdb holds only in-frame clones, not every one. The sample includes about 210,000 clones, about nine tenths of them seen just once. The sequencing input was peripheral blood. The receptors here all came from a middle-aged man with acute or convalescent COVID-19. Both conserved end residues are part of each CDR3. The order of the fields is clone size, CDR3 length, V gene, J gene, D gene, CDR3 protein, CDR3 DNA. D genes are given only for firm matches. Size is stated for part of the rows, as once, few or many counts, or as a class when the clone is expanded.

>NA|18|TRBV5-8|TRBJ1-5|TRBD1
CASSTGTGGAGVGQPQHF
TGTGCCAGCAGCACCGGGACAGGGGGCGCCGGGGTTGGTCAGCCCCAGCATTTT
>once|16|TRBV21-1|TRBJ1-4|NA
CASGRGQLATNEKLFF
TGTGCCAGCGGAAGGGGACAGTTAGCAACTAATGAAAAACTGTTTTTT
>NA|15|TRBV7-2|TRBJ1-5|NA
CASSSLPSSNQPQHF
TGTGCCAGCAGCTCCCTGCCCAGTAGCAATCAGCCCCAGCATTTT
>once|11|TRBV24-1|TRBJ2-1|NA
CATSDGTEQFF
TGTGCCACCAGTGACGGGACAGAGCAGTTCTTC
>NA|12|TRBV6-5|TRBJ1-2|TRBD1
CASSQDRVGYTF
TGTGCCAGCAGTCAGGACAGGGTTGGCTACACCTTC
>few|15|TRBV4-1|TRBJ2-7|NA
CASSQEDRNSYEQYF
TGCGCCAGCAGCCAAGAAGACAGGAACTCCTACGAGCAGTACTTC
>NA|17|TRBV5-1|TRBJ1-2|NA
CASSLATVRQGRRGYTF
TGCGCCAGCAGCTTGGCCACTGTCCGGCAGGGTAGGAGAGGCTACACCTTC
>NA|17|TRBV7-9|TRBJ2-7|TRBD1
CASSLGTGGGVTYEQYF
TGTGCCAGCAGCCTTGGGACAGGGGGCGGTGTAACCTACGAGCAGTACTTC
>NA|16|TRBV11-2|TRBJ2-7|TRBD2
CASSTPGLGVGGEQYF
TGTGCCAGCAGCACCCCAGGACTAGGCGTCGGGGGGGAGCAGTACTTC
>NA|15|TRBV6-6|TRBJ2-3|NA
CASSWDSVVADTQYF
TGTGCCAGCAGTTGGGACTCAGTAGTCGCAGATACGCAGTATTTT
>NA|12|TRBV12-3/TRBV12-4|TRBJ2-5|NA
CASSYPRETQYF
TGTGCCAGCAGTTATCCTCGGGAGACCCAGTACTTC
>NA|11|TRBV6-1|TRBJ2-7|NA
CASSEPHEQYF
TGTGCCAGCAGTGAACCCCACGAGCAGTACTTC
>NA|14|TRBV19|TRBJ2-7|TRBD2
CASSLSGGAAEQYF
TGTGCCAGTAGCCTTAGCGGGGGGGCCGCCGAGCAGTACTTC
>NA|13|TRBV28|TRBJ1-2|NA
CASSLGQNYGYTF
TGTGCCAGCAGTTTAGGTCAGAACTATGGCTACACCTTC
>NA|14|TRBV13|TRBJ1-2|TRBD1
CASSLLRDRVFYTF
TGTGCCAGCAGCCTCCTTCGGGACAGGGTTTTCTACACCTTC
>NA|11|TRBV5-5|TRBJ2-1|NA
CASSSYNEQFF
TGTGCCAGCAGCTCTTACAATGAGCAGTTCTTC
>NA|14|TRBV6-5|TRBJ2-7|TRBD1
CASNTGTGGHEQYF
TGTGCCAGCAATACCGGGACAGGGGGGCACGAGCAGTACTTC
>NA|13|TRBV3-1/TRBV3-2|TRBJ1-1|NA
CASSQQGRTEAFF
TGTGCCAGCAGCCAACAGGGTAGGACTGAAGCTTTCTTT
>NA|15|TRBV6-5|TRBJ2-7|TRBD2
CASMDTGGFSYEQYF
TGTGCCAGCATGGATACGGGGGGATTCTCCTACGAGCAGTACTTC
>NA|17|TRBV7-2|TRBJ1-3|TRBD1
CASSPRTGVSSGNTIYF
TGTGCCAGCAGCCCCCGGACAGGGGTGAGCTCTGGAAACACCATATATTTT
>few|12|TRBV7-6|TRBJ1-1|NA
CASSLGGLEAFF
TGTGCCAGCAGCTTAGGAGGGCTCGAAGCTTTCTTT
>NA|14|TRBV24-1|TRBJ2-1|TRBD2
CATSDRSSGDEQFF
TGTGCCACCAGTGATCGATCTAGCGGGGATGAGCAGTTCTTC
>few|15|TRBV3-1/TRBV3-2|TRBJ2-5|NA
CASSQGGLAWETQYF
TGTGCCAGCAGCCAAGGGGGACTTGCTTGGGAGACCCAGTACTTC
>NA|12|TRBV5-4|TRBJ1-1|NA
CASSLGSTEAFF
TGTGCCAGCAGCTTGGGGAGCACTGAAGCTTTCTTT
>NA|15|TRBV5-1|TRBJ2-7|TRBD2
CASSLLASSSYEQYF
TGCGCCAGCAGCTTACTAGCGTCGAGCTCCTACGAGCAGTACTTC
>once|13|TRBV28|TRBJ1-1|NA
CASSFSSNTEAFF
TGTGCCAGCAGTTTTTCTAGCAACACTGAAGCTTTCTTT
>NA|15|TRBV5-5|TRBJ2-7|TRBD1
CASSLASQGAHEQYF
TGTGCCAGCAGCTTGGCTTCGCAGGGGGCCCACGAGCAGTACTTC
>NA|18|TRBV9|TRBJ2-1|TRBD1
CASSVHLWGQGSYNEQFF
TGTGCCAGCAGCGTCCATCTTTGGGGACAGGGCTCCTACAATGAGCAGTTCTTC
>NA|13|TRBV19|TRBJ2-7|NA
CASSIMGTYEQYF
TGTGCCAGTAGTATAATGGGCACCTACGAGCAGTACTTC
>NA|14|TRBV7-9|TRBJ1-4|NA
CASSLGAGSEKLFF
TGTGCCAGCAGCTTAGGGGCCGGGAGTGAAAAACTGTTTTTT
>NA|16|TRBV11-2|TRBJ2-3|TRBD2
CASSLGGGVSTDTQYF
TGTGCCAGCAGCTTAGGCGGGGGGGTTAGCACAGATACGCAGTATTTT
>NA|17|TRBV7-9|TRBJ2-7|TRBD2
CASGKSGLAGVDHEQYF
TGTGCCAGCGGAAAAAGCGGACTAGCGGGAGTTGACCACGAGCAGTACTTC
>NA|13|TRBV3-1/TRBV3-2|TRBJ2-2|NA
CASSPRDTGELFF
TGTGCCAGCAGCCCTCGAGACACCGGGGAGCTGTTTTTT
>once|16|TRBV28|TRBJ2-6|TRBD1
CASSLPDRAGANVLTF
TGTGCCAGCAGTTTGCCTGACAGGGCTGGGGCCAACGTCCTGACTTTC
>NA|15|TRBV5-4|TRBJ2-3|NA
CASSLRGWVTDTQYF
TGTGCCAGCAGCCTGAGGGGGTGGGTGACAGATACGCAGTATTTT
>NA|13|TRBV6-5|TRBJ1-2|TRBD1
CASRMGQPYGYTF
TGTGCCAGCAGGATGGGACAGCCCTATGGCTACACCTTC
>once|13|TRBV18|TRBJ1-2|TRBD1
CASSLTGDYGYTF
TGTGCCAGCTCACTGACAGGGGACTATGGCTACACCTTC
>NA|15|TRBV19|TRBJ2-6|NA
CASKVSSSGANVLTF
TGTGCCAGCAAAGTTAGCAGCTCTGGGGCCAACGTCCTGACTTTC
>few|15|TRBV18|TRBJ1-2|TRBD1
CASQPGTGADYGYTF
TGTGCCAGCCAACCAGGCACAGGGGCTGACTATGGCTACACCTTC
>NA|18|TRBV6-6|TRBJ2-2|TRBD2
CASSPGPLAGRRTGELFF
TGTGCCAGCAGTCCAGGCCCCCTAGCGGGACGACGGACCGGGGAGCTGTTTTTT
>NA|14|TRBV10-2|TRBJ1-4|NA
CASRGLATNEKLFF
TGCGCCAGCAGGGGACTTGCAACTAATGAAAAACTGTTTTTT
>NA|13|TRBV29-1|TRBJ2-5|TRBD2
CSVERGGMETQYF
TGCAGCGTGGAGCGGGGGGGCATGGAGACCCAGTACTTC
>NA|20|TRBV6-2/TRBV6-3|TRBJ2-2|TRBD1
CASSYSRGYLGQGRTGELFF
TGTGCCAGCAGTTACTCGAGAGGCTACTTAGGACAGGGGAGAACCGGGGAGCTGTTTTTT
>NA|11|TRBV30|TRBJ1-1|NA
CAWTHGTEAFF
TGTGCCTGGACCCACGGTACTGAAGCTTTCTTT
>NA|15|TRBV5-1|TRBJ2-7|TRBD2
CASSFLAGDSYEQYF
TGCGCCAGCAGCTTCCTAGCGGGGGACTCCTACGAGCAGTACTTC
>NA|12|TRBV6-5|TRBJ1-2|NA
CASRGRVVAKTF
TGTGCCAGCAGGGGGAGGGTGGTGGCTAAGACCTTC
>NA|13|TRBV27|TRBJ1-5|NA
CASSLRSNQPQHF
TGTGCCAGCAGTTTACGGAGCAATCAGCCCCAGCATTTT
>NA|13|TRBV5-4|TRBJ1-2|TRBD1
CASSWTGAYGYTF
TGTGCCAGCAGCTGGACAGGGGCCTATGGCTACACCTTC
>NA|14|TRBV11-2|TRBJ2-3|NA
CASSLTLAADTQYF
TGTGCCAGCAGCTTAACTTTGGCGGCAGATACGCAGTATTTT